The T cell receptor (beta chain) described here comes from a study of T cells in Graves' hyperthyroidism and ophthalmopathy. The study's findings and limits: A model of 13 V-J pairs discriminated ophthalmopathy from stable hyperthyroidism. Most clonotypes expanded in the thyroid (above 0.001) were also present in blood.

Based on clinical symptoms, serum thyroxine and TRAb, thyroid ultrasound and orbital computed tomography, diagnoses were reached. This clonotype was seen many times. The antigen is unknown. RNA transcripts served as the template for amplifying TCR beta CDR3 regions. The HTBI set primed first-round TCR CDR3 RT-PCR. TCRdb recomputed calls from the multiplex PCR reads with MiXCR, one row per CDR3 protein. The sample shows 480,000 or so distinct CDR3 sequences, around 50% of them seen only once. What was sequenced was peripheral blood or thyroid tissue (not recorded which). This receptor was obtained from an adult woman with Graves' disease, either hyperthyroidism or ophthalmopathy (not recorded which).

The CDR3 region has the DNA TGCAGTAAGGGTTCGGGACATCAAGAGACCCAGTACTTC. Its protein is CSKGSGHQETQYF. The chain employs TRBV20-1 and TRBJ2-5; tentative D call: TRBD1 (6 bases). CDR1 and CDR2 (germline): DFQATT, SNEGSKA (reference sequence). Trimming stripped 8 bases from V and 2 bases from J, with 15 bases between. This CDR3 spans 13 amino acids.